This passage covers 9 T cell receptor beta chains from one sample sequenced in a study of tumor-infiltrating lymphocytes in primary liver carcinoma. From approximately 20-30 mg of unsorted bulk tissue, DNA and RNA were co-extracted together. TCR beta cDNA was made from 400 to 500 ng total RNA with a constant-region primer. The TCR beta library was amplified through three nested multiplex PCR rounds in a modified ARM-PCR procedure. PCR rounds one and two used TRBV1-TRBV30 forward primers with a C-beta reverse primer for around 11 cycles each. TCRdb reanalysed the multiplex PCR reads using MiXCR and keeps one entry per CDR3 protein. Of about 100,000 distinct CDR3 sequences listed, just under 70% are singletons. Input material: tumor-adjacent normal liver tissue. Receptors originate from a man aged 35 to 55 with primary liver carcinoma and hepatitis B virus infection.

Concerning this clonotype itself: One end of the junction does not line up with germline, which may come from a read error. The chain has TRBV10-3 and TRBJ2-5; 8 bases map to TRBD1. The CDR3 has 15 amino acids. Germline-derived CDR1 and CDR2 are ENHRY and SYGVKD. CDR3 sequence: CAISELDRGDATHYF. In DNA form, the CDR3 reads TGTGCCATCAGTGAGCTCGACAGGGGCGATGCGACCCACTACTTC.

About this clonotype itself: This sequence may be a read error, since a much larger clone differs from it by one base. The genes are TRBV12-3 or TRBV12-4 and TRBJ2-7; no definite D call. Trimming took 5 bases from V and 7 from J, leaving 15 bases between them. The CDR3 is 13 amino acids. This CDR3 reads CASSVLLPQEQYF. For the CDR3, the DNA is TGTGCCAGCAGTGTTTTACTACCCCAGGAGCAGTACTTC.

Note on this clonotype: One base away lies a much larger clone, so this may be a sequencing read error. V usage is TRBV10-3 and J usage is TRBJ2-1, with D possibly TRBD2 on 6 matching bases. There are 17 residues in the CDR3. V was cut by 0 bases and J by 2 bases, with 14 bases left in between. Germline CDR1 reads ENHRY; CDR2 reads SYGVKD. The CDR3 spells CAISESEGGNTYNEQFF. For the CDR3, the DNA is TGTGCCATCAGTGAGTCTGAGGGCGGGAACACCTACAATGAGCAGTTCTTC.

About this clonotype: A read error is possible here, since a much larger clone lies one base away. V usage is TRBV10-3 and J usage is TRBJ2-7; 7 nucleotides agree with TRBD2. The germline V gene encodes CDR1 ENHRY and CDR2 SYGVKD. CDR3 length: 16 amino acids. DNA of the CDR3: TGTGTCATCAGTGGGACCAGCGGGACCATAGCCTACGAGCAGTACTTC. It translates to CVISGTSGTIAYEQYF.

This clonotype appeared a single time. The junction departs from the called germline gene at one end, perhaps through a read error. The J gene is TRBJ2-1, the V gene TRBV29-1; tentatively, D is TRBD2 (5 bases). Germline V CDR1 and CDR2: SQVTM, ANQGSEA. This CDR3 has 13 amino acids. The CDR3 loop reads CSVSGGSRNEHFF. The CDR3 DNA reads TGCAGTGTGAGCGGAGGCAGTCGCAATGAGCATTTCTTC.

About this clonotype: A much larger clone differs from this one at a single base, so this may be a read error. The conserved closing phenylalanine or tryptophan is absent in this CDR3, likely reflecting a read error. This chain uses TRBV6-1 with TRBJ2-7; D gene uncertain. CDR1 is MNHNS and CDR2 is SASEGT in the germline V gene. This CDR3 spans 15 amino acids. Trimming removed 3 bases at V and 3 bases at J, with 15 bases between. Here the CDR3 reads CASSEFRRHSYEQYL. As DNA, the CDR3 is TGTGCCAGCAGTGAGTTTCGCAGACATAGCTACGAGCAGTACCTC.

Concerning this clonotype itself: One junction end disagrees with the germline gene, perhaps due to a read error. The CDR3 coding sequence is TGTGCCATCAGCTTCGAAATTGGAGAGACCCAGTACTTC. It yields the protein CAISFEIGETQYF. The chain couples TRBV11-2 to TRBJ2-5; unclear D gene. The CDR3 spans 13 residues. The germline V gene encodes CDR1 SGHAT and CDR2 FQNNGV.

The chain links TRBV11-2 to TRBJ2-2, with 8 nucleotides matching TRBD2. The ends lost 7 bases at V and 5 bases at J; junction bases unmatched: 12. Germline V gives CDR1 SGHAT, CDR2 FQNNGV. The CDR3 has 16 amino acids. Written as DNA, the CDR3 is TGTGCCAGCAACTTCACGGGGGGGATAGGGACCGGGGAGCTGTTTTTT. It translates to CASNFTGGIGTGELFF.

As for this clonotype: The germline gene is not matched at one end of the junction; a read error may be the cause. The chain carries TRBV11-2 and TRBJ2-1, with D possibly TRBD2 on 6 matching bases. This CDR3 region has 15 residues. Germline loops: CDR1 SGHAT, CDR2 FQNNGV. In DNA form, the CDR3 reads TGTGCCAGCAGCATAGTGGCGGGACGGCAATATGAGCAGTCCTTC. Translated: CASSIVAGRQYEQSF.